This T cell receptor (beta chain) derives from a study of OX40 agonist ivuxolimab in advanced cancers. Study-wide background: Ivuxolimab, which patients received intravenously every 2 weeks, was dosed at 0.01 to 10 mg/kg. People in dose escalation had one of these cancers: hepatocellular carcinoma, melanoma, renal cell or head and neck cancer. Patients achieving partial responses numbered three: one hepatocellular carcinoma case and two cutaneous melanoma cases.

Profiled with immunoSEQ multiplex PCR; TCRdb holds only in-frame clones, not every one. The sample includes approximately 68,000 clones, approximately 90% seen only once; the top ten take approximately 0.99%. After removal of 1 base from V and 10 bases from J, the junction contained 12 bases not matched to a gene. Germline CDR1 and CDR2: SGHTA and FQGNSA. This CDR3 is 16 amino acids long. The chain couples TRBV7-2 to TRBJ2-1; 8 bases fit TRBD2. The TCR was taken from an adult with an advanced solid tumor such as melanoma, head and neck, liver or kidney cancer. The sequenced sample was CD4+ or CD8+ T cells sorted from blood, obtained in a trial of the OX40 agonist ivuxolimab. The CDR3 protein is CASSLGRTSSLREQFF. In DNA, the CDR3 is TGTGCCAGCAGCTTAGGGAGGACTAGCAGCCTCCGGGAGCAGTTCTTC. Full variable domain (missing parts from reference TRBV7-2 and TRBJ2-1): GAGVSQSPSNKVTEKGKDVELRCDPISGHTALYWYRQSLGQGLEFLIYFQGNSAPDKSGLPSDRFSAERTGGSVSTLTIQRTQQEDSAVYLCASSLGRTSSLREQFFGPGTRLTVL.